The rows below give T cell receptor beta chains drawn from one sample of a study of T-cell reconstitution after alpha-beta-depleted transplantation in children. TCRdb re-called the PCR reads through MiXCR, storing one row per CDR3 protein. The table lists over 150,000 distinct CDR3 sequences, approximately 6.8% of them singletons. The starting material was PBMCs, obtained before TCRalphabeta/CD19-depleted stem cell transplant. These receptors all stem from a girl under three years old with combined immunodeficiency, due to receive a stem cell transplant. Each CDR3 is given with its conserved first and last residue.

TRBV20-1	CSARGIGGETQYF
TRBV20-1	CSARRIENTEAFF
TRBV20-1	CSARDFGASGGYNEQFF
TRBV6-2/TRBV6-3	CASSYSGYFQETQYF
TRBV27	CAQGRHEQYF
TRBV7-2	CASTRPGGGEQYF
TRBV6-2/TRBV6-3	CASSDGLGGFNEQFF
TRBV4-3	CASSEGRGNSYEQYF
TRBV25-1	CASSDVPDSYNEQFF
TRBV6-1	CASRSGGSSYNEQFF
TRBV24-1	CATSAGRDSLYGYTF
TRBV28	CASSFYTGGYQPQHF
TRBV12-3/TRBV12-4	CASSLVFPAGLDRDTQYF
TRBV12-3/TRBV12-4	CASSFWLAGRETQYF
TRBV3-1	CASSQGGVQEQFF
TRBV5-5	CASSLRTVHSGANVLTF
TRBV28	CASKKSGISLTGELFF
TRBV12-3/TRBV12-4	CASSIRDEKLFF
TRBV28	CASSLVFDAGTSSYNEQFF
TRBV20-1	CSAPTTGGPYEQYF
TRBV9	CASSVGTGVTPLHF
TRBV12-3/TRBV12-4	CASSTGTGFYEQYF
TRBV7-7	CASSNPGTGINTGELFF
TRBV29-1	CSVALAGEYEQYF
TRBV27	CASSFDRYNTQYF
TRBV12-3/TRBV12-4	CASSFQGLRNNEQFF
TRBV20-1	CSARDFVADSSYNEQFF
TRBV28	CASSWTASTGELFF
TRBV10-2	CASSEFLPGLGNEQFF
TRBV28	CASSPWDGPTYEQYF
TRBV9	CASSEIPLAGSEETQYF
TRBV12-3/TRBV12-4	CASSYAGTGLGDTQYF
TRBV4-3	CASSQYRVAGGPHEQFF
TRBV5-1	CASSSGGNYGYTF
TRBV3-1	CASSQVGLVAGWYEQYF
TRBV21-1	CASPLHEQFF
TRBV12-3/TRBV12-4	CASIPIGQRGRGDTQYF
TRBV21-1	CASSNHSRGTEAFF
TRBV12-3/TRBV12-4	CASSFGATYEQYF
TRBV9	CASSVFSGGTDTQYF
TRBV20-1	CSASSGATDTQYF
TRBV5-4	CASSLKGFYEQYF
TRBV29-1	CSVVGTTGPNTEAFF
TRBV29-1	CSVDPSGTNTGELFF
TRBV25-1	CASSEYFGTVNTGELFF
TRBV11-2	CASSARLDPLPTEQFF
TRBV5-1	CASSLAGQTRNEQFF
TRBV4-1	CASSPGLARDTQYF
TRBV7-2	CASIPGTSSGYTF
TRBV18	CASSPIWQGPGYEQYF
TRBV5-1	CASSPTGMGQPQHF
TRBV7-8	CASSQSSGEQYF
TRBV27	CASSLSGKGLPNNEQFF
TRBV20-1	CSASLTQDSFRQFF
TRBV20-1	CSARGYSGNTIYF